Listed below are T cell receptor beta chains from one sample, sequenced in a study of identical twins. TCRdb used MiXCR to reprocess the 5' RACE reads, holding one entry per CDR3 protein. The table shows 1.5 million or so distinct CDR3 sequences, with around 33% occurring only once. What was sequenced was cord blood. The receptors originated from a newborn girl in good health. CDR3s include the opening cysteine and the closing phenylalanine or tryptophan. The D gene is left open where the match is weak. Clone size is shown for a subset of rows, as once, few, many or a class of expanded clone.

>.|TRBJ2-5|TRBD1|TRBV6-5
TGTGCCAGCAGTTACTCGGGACAGGGATATGGGGAGACCCAGTACTTC
CASSYSGQGYGETQYF
>.|TRBJ2-1|TRBD1|TRBV27
TGTGCCAGCAGTCTCGCCTTACAGGGGGCAGAGTTCTTC
CASSLALQGAEFF
>few|TRBJ2-1|TRBD2|TRBV7-7
TGTGCTAGCAGCTTAAGGGTAGCGGGGTTGAGCTCCTACAATGAGCAGTTCTTC
CASSLRVAGLSSYNEQFF
>few|TRBJ2-5|TRBD2|TRBV6-5
TGTGCCAGCAGTTACCAGTTCACGACTAGCGGGAGAGAGACCCAGTACTTC
CASSYQFTTSGRETQYF
>.|TRBJ2-1|TRBD2|TRBV7-2
TGTGCCAGCAGCTTAGGACTAGCCACCAATGAGCAGTTCTTC
CASSLGLATNEQFF
>.|TRBJ2-1|TRBD2|TRBV20-1
TGCAGTGCTAGGCGGGGACTAGCAAGTTGGAATGAGCAGTTCTTC
CSARRGLASWNEQFF
>many|TRBJ2-1|.|TRBV2
TGTGCCAGCAGTGAATGGGATCTAGCGGAGCAGTTCTTC
CASSEWDLAEQFF
>.|TRBJ2-4|.|TRBV20-1
TGCAGTGCTAGCCAATTCTACGGGCAGTACTTC
CSASQFYGQYF
>.|TRBJ2-1|.|TRBV7-6
TGTGCCAGCAGCTTAACTAGAATAAAGGAGCAGTTCTTC
CASSLTRIKEQFF
>few|TRBJ1-2|.|TRBV25-1
TGTGCCAGCAGTGAACGGGGGGCCGCCTATGGCTACACCTTC
CASSERGAAYGYTF
>few|TRBJ2-7|.|TRBV27
TGTGCCAGCAGCCCACCCGCAGGTCCCTACGAGCAGTACTTC
CASSPPAGPYEQYF